Reported below is one T cell receptor beta chain. What it recognizes is unknown. The time point is: sample taken at primary tumor resection. This sample stems from a study of spatial heterogeneity in lung cancer. Notes on the study in general: Tumoral mutation counts were tracked by counts of expanded intratumoral alpha and beta TCRs.

TCRdb used MiXCR to reprocess the 5' RACE reads, holding one entry per CDR3 protein. Of about 28,000 distinct CDR3 sequences detected, more than 5.5% appear once; the ten largest clones hold almost 25%. The sequence was obtained from a male donor with early-stage non-small cell lung cancer. This specimen consisted of lung tumor tissue, obtained at surgery.

For the CDR3, the DNA is TGCGCCAGCAGCTTGGCCTCATCGAACACTGAAGCTTTCTTT. The encoded protein is CASSLASSNTEAFF. V usage is TRBV5-1 and J usage is TRBJ1-1, with D uncertain. V lost 0 bases and J 1 base, leaving 7 bases between the germline ends. The CDR3 spans 14 residues. CDR1 is SGHRS and CDR2 is YFSETQ in the germline V gene.